This TCR beta chain was captured by sequencing in a study of regulatory T cells in long-lasting Graves disease. Broader study findings: Small numbers of samples may have cut accuracy.

According to the study, TCR beta libraries were built with iRepertoire HTBI primers and CDR3-region Arm-PCR. TCRdb reprocessed the multiplex PCR reads via MiXCR and lists one record per CDR3 protein. The sample shows roughly 610,000 distinct CDR3 sequences, about 16% of them seen only once. The sample's time point: newly diagnosed GD, antithyroid drugs for less than 3 months. RNA extracted from PBMCs served as the sequencing template. This clonotype showed up just a few times. Its antigen remains unidentified. From germline, CDR1 is MNHEY and CDR2 SMNVEV (reference sequence). CDR3 length: 14 amino acids. Germline trimming cut 5 bases from V and 4 bases from J; bases unmatched to any gene: 7. Another study also made use of these data, one on T cells in Graves' hyperthyroidism and ophthalmopathy. As that study records: First-round RT-PCR with HTBI primers amplified the TCR CDR3 region. Clonotypes that were expanded in thyroid above 0.001 mostly appeared in blood too. Ophthalmopathy and stable hyperthyroidism were separated by a 13 V-J model.

The chain carries TRBV27 and TRBJ1-1, with 7 bases matching TRBD1. The sequencing used peripheral blood mononuclear cells (PBMCs), collected at new diagnosis, from a patient treated with antithyroid drugs. The TCR originated in a man aged 18 to 30 with Graves disease. The CDR3 nucleotides are TGTGCCAGCAGTCAACAGGGGTGGGGCACTGAAGCTTTCTTT. Amino acids: CASSQQGWGTEAFF.